This is a list of T cell receptor beta chains from one sample in a study of technical replicates of blood from several donors. Clones were sequenced by immunoSEQ multiplex PCR, and TCRdb holds only the in-frame ones, with some missing. The data contain about 49,000 clones, around 90% of them singletons. The material sequenced was PBMCs. Every receptor here comes from a human donor in good health. Some clones in this sample may be carry-over from other donors' samples. Each CDR3 is given with its conserved first and last residue. A D gene is named only where the DNA matches it firmly. The listing skips clone size in some rows; elsewhere it reads once, few, many or a size class.

v_call: TRBV2; clone_size: .; j_call: TRBJ2-1; cdr3_length: 11; d_call: TRBD2; cdr3_nt: TGTGCCAGCACACGGGAGGATGAGCAGTTCTTC; cdr3_aa: CASTREDEQFF
v_call: TRBV5-4; clone_size: .; j_call: TRBJ2-3; cdr3_length: 15; d_call: TRBD1; cdr3_nt: TGTGCCAGCAGTCGCCGGGACAGGGCCACAGATACGCAGTATTTT; cdr3_aa: CASSRRDRATDTQYF
v_call: TRBV15; clone_size: .; j_call: TRBJ1-2; cdr3_length: 13; d_call: .; cdr3_nt: TGTGCCACCAGCAGAGAAGGCGGGGGAGGCTACACCTTC; cdr3_aa: CATSREGGGGYTF
v_call: TRBV14; clone_size: .; j_call: TRBJ2-1; cdr3_length: 13; d_call: .; cdr3_nt: TGTGCCAGCAGCCATTACGCCTGGGGCGAGCAGTTCTTC; cdr3_aa: CASSHYAWGEQFF
v_call: TRBV7-7; clone_size: .; j_call: TRBJ2-7; cdr3_length: 14; d_call: .; cdr3_nt: TGTGCCAGCAGCCCCGGCGGCAGGGTGTACGAGCAGTACTTC; cdr3_aa: CASSPGGRVYEQYF
v_call: TRBV11-2; clone_size: once; j_call: TRBJ2-1; cdr3_length: 16; d_call: TRBD1; cdr3_nt: TGTGCCAGCAGCTTCTGGACAGGGGAGTCCTACAATGAGCAGTTCTTC; cdr3_aa: CASSFWTGESYNEQFF
v_call: TRBV5-5; clone_size: .; j_call: TRBJ2-5; cdr3_length: 14; d_call: .; cdr3_nt: TGTGCCAGCAGCTGGGGGCCGACCCAAGAGACCCAGTACTTC; cdr3_aa: CASSWGPTQETQYF
v_call: TRBV5-4; clone_size: once; j_call: TRBJ2-2; cdr3_length: 12; d_call: .; cdr3_nt: TGTGCCAGCAGCTTGGTATCCGGGGAGCTGTTTTTT; cdr3_aa: CASSLVSGELFF
v_call: TRBV18; clone_size: .; j_call: TRBJ2-2; cdr3_length: 18; d_call: TRBD2; cdr3_nt: TGTGCCAGCTCACCAATGGGGCTAGCGGGCACGAACACCGGGGAGCTGTTTTTT; cdr3_aa: CASSPMGLAGTNTGELFF
v_call: TRBV5-1; clone_size: .; j_call: TRBJ2-2; cdr3_length: 15; d_call: TRBD2; cdr3_nt: TGCGCCAGCAGCCTGCTAGCGGGGAGTAACGGGGAGCTGTTTTTT; cdr3_aa: CASSLLAGSNGELFF
v_call: TRBV19; clone_size: .; j_call: TRBJ1-4; cdr3_length: 16; d_call: .; cdr3_nt: TGTGCCAGTAGTATACCACGGAAGATCCGAGGGGAAAAACTGTTTTTT; cdr3_aa: CASSIPRKIRGEKLFF
v_call: TRBV5-1; clone_size: .; j_call: TRBJ2-5; cdr3_length: 15; d_call: TRBD2; cdr3_nt: TGCGCCAGCGGATTAAGGGGCGGGAGGGAAGAGACCCAGTACTTC; cdr3_aa: CASGLRGGREETQYF
v_call: TRBV27; clone_size: .; j_call: TRBJ1-2; cdr3_length: 13; d_call: .; cdr3_nt: TGTGCCAGCAGTAGCTCGGGTCTTGGTGGCTACACCTTC; cdr3_aa: CASSSSGLGGYTF
v_call: TRBV6-1; clone_size: .; j_call: TRBJ2-7; cdr3_length: 15; d_call: .; cdr3_nt: TGTGCCAGCAGTGAAGGGTCAGGGGGGCGATACGAGCAGTACTTC; cdr3_aa: CASSEGSGGRYEQYF
v_call: TRBV30; clone_size: .; j_call: TRBJ1-6; cdr3_length: 11; d_call: .; cdr3_nt: TGTGCCTGGAGTGTGAGTTCACCCCTCCACTTT; cdr3_aa: CAWSVSSPLHF
v_call: TRBV7-9; clone_size: .; j_call: TRBJ2-1; cdr3_length: 16; d_call: TRBD2; cdr3_nt: TGTGCCACCGAACCGCCGGGGACTAGCGGATACAATGAGCAGTTCTTC; cdr3_aa: CATEPPGTSGYNEQFF
v_call: TRBV7-2; clone_size: .; j_call: TRBJ2-3; cdr3_length: 14; d_call: TRBD2; cdr3_nt: TGTGCCAGCAGCTTTAGCGGGGGCGCAGATACGCAGTATTTT; cdr3_aa: CASSFSGGADTQYF
v_call: TRBV10-3; clone_size: .; j_call: TRBJ2-1; cdr3_length: 15; d_call: .; cdr3_nt: TGTGCCATCAGTGATGGTAGCGCTGGGGGCGATGAGCAGTTCTTC; cdr3_aa: CAISDGSAGGDEQFF
v_call: TRBV7-3; clone_size: once; j_call: TRBJ2-1; cdr3_length: 16; d_call: TRBD1; cdr3_nt: TGTGCCAGCAGCCCGTGGACAGGGAAGGGGTACAATGAGCAGTTCTTC; cdr3_aa: CASSPWTGKGYNEQFF
v_call: TRBV7-2; clone_size: .; j_call: TRBJ2-1; cdr3_length: 17; d_call: TRBD2; cdr3_nt: TGTGCCAGCAGCGCCACGGGAAGCGGGAGTATCTACAATGAGCAGTTCTTC; cdr3_aa: CASSATGSGSIYNEQFF
v_call: TRBV6-5; clone_size: .; j_call: TRBJ2-7; cdr3_length: 13; d_call: .; cdr3_nt: TGTGCCAGCAGTTACTCGCCCGGGAGCGAGCAGTACTTC; cdr3_aa: CASSYSPGSEQYF
v_call: TRBV5-1; clone_size: .; j_call: TRBJ1-5; cdr3_length: 15; d_call: TRBD1; cdr3_nt: TGCGCCAGCAGCGAGGGACAGTCTAGCAATCAGCCCCAGCATTTT; cdr3_aa: CASSEGQSSNQPQHF
v_call: TRBV12-5; clone_size: once; j_call: TRBJ1-1; cdr3_length: 11; d_call: .; cdr3_nt: TGTGCTAGTGGACTCCGCACTGAAGCTTTCTTT; cdr3_aa: CASGLRTEAFF
v_call: TRBV27; clone_size: .; j_call: TRBJ2-7; cdr3_length: 15; d_call: TRBD1; cdr3_nt: TGTGCCAGCACCCCACAGGGGGCTAGCTCCTACGAGCAGTACTTC; cdr3_aa: CASTPQGASSYEQYF
v_call: TRBV9; clone_size: .; j_call: TRBJ2-7; cdr3_length: 16; d_call: TRBD2; cdr3_nt: TGTGCCAGCAGCCCTCTCGGGACTAGCGGCACCTACGAGCAGTACTTC; cdr3_aa: CASSPLGTSGTYEQYF
v_call: TRBV7-2; clone_size: .; j_call: TRBJ2-1; cdr3_length: 15; d_call: TRBD2; cdr3_nt: TGTGCCAGCAGCTTAGTCCCTAGCGGTTACAATGAGCAGTTCTTC; cdr3_aa: CASSLVPSGYNEQFF
v_call: TRBV7-9; clone_size: .; j_call: TRBJ1-2; cdr3_length: 14; d_call: .; cdr3_nt: TGTGCCAGCAGCGTACCCAGGGGCAACTATGGCTACACCTTC; cdr3_aa: CASSVPRGNYGYTF
v_call: TRBV7-9; clone_size: once; j_call: TRBJ1-5; cdr3_length: 14; d_call: .; cdr3_nt: TGTGCCAGCAGCGACAGATATAGCAATCAGCCCCAGCATTTT; cdr3_aa: CASSDRYSNQPQHF
v_call: TRBV7-9; clone_size: .; j_call: TRBJ2-7; cdr3_length: 14; d_call: .; cdr3_nt: TGTGCCAGCAGCCTAGCCAGACTATTCGGGGAGCAGTACTTC; cdr3_aa: CASSLARLFGEQYF
v_call: TRBV9; clone_size: .; j_call: TRBJ2-7; cdr3_length: 14; d_call: .; cdr3_nt: TGTGCCAGCGCAGAGACTTCCGGAACCTACGAGCAGTACTTC; cdr3_aa: CASAETSGTYEQYF
v_call: TRBV9; clone_size: .; j_call: TRBJ1-6; cdr3_length: 17; d_call: .; cdr3_nt: TGTGCCAGCAGCGTAGGGACAGCCTCGGTGAATTATTCACCCCTCCACTTT; cdr3_aa: CASSVGTASVNYSPLHF
v_call: TRBV15; clone_size: .; j_call: TRBJ2-1; cdr3_length: 19; d_call: .; cdr3_nt: TGTGCCACCAGCAGAGGAGATATGAAGGGGTTTGGCTCCTACAATGAGCAGTTCTTC; cdr3_aa: CATSRGDMKGFGSYNEQFF
v_call: TRBV5-1; clone_size: .; j_call: TRBJ2-2; cdr3_length: 16; d_call: TRBD2; cdr3_nt: TGCGCCAGCAGCCCGGAGGCGGGGGGGAACACCGGGGAGCTGTTTTTT; cdr3_aa: CASSPEAGGNTGELFF
v_call: TRBV5-1; clone_size: .; j_call: TRBJ1-3; cdr3_length: 17; d_call: .; cdr3_nt: TGCGCCAGCAGCTTGGCCACGGGACACCCTGCTGGAAACACCATATATTTT; cdr3_aa: CASSLATGHPAGNTIYF
v_call: TRBV30; clone_size: once; j_call: TRBJ1-4; cdr3_length: 10; d_call: .; cdr3_nt: TGTGCCTGGAGGCGAGAAAAACTGTTTTTT; cdr3_aa: CAWRREKLFF
v_call: TRBV4-2; clone_size: few; j_call: TRBJ2-2; cdr3_length: 17; d_call: .; cdr3_nt: TGTGCCAGCAGCTGGAACTTCGGCGGGCAGAACACCGGGGAGCTGTTTTTT; cdr3_aa: CASSWNFGGQNTGELFF
v_call: TRBV5-1; clone_size: .; j_call: TRBJ2-2; cdr3_length: 16; d_call: .; cdr3_nt: TGCGCCAGCAGCTTGGAGGCCGGGATGAACACCGGGGAGCTGTTTTTT; cdr3_aa: CASSLEAGMNTGELFF
v_call: TRBV27; clone_size: .; j_call: TRBJ2-5; cdr3_length: 13; d_call: .; cdr3_nt: TGTGCCAGCAGTTCGACTAGTAAAGAGACCCAGTACTTC; cdr3_aa: CASSSTSKETQYF
v_call: TRBV13; clone_size: .; j_call: TRBJ2-7; cdr3_length: 16; d_call: .; cdr3_nt: TGTGCCAGCAGCCCCCTAGGGGAAAGCCCCTCCTACGAGCAGTACTTC; cdr3_aa: CASSPLGESPSYEQYF
v_call: TRBV13; clone_size: .; j_call: TRBJ1-2; cdr3_length: 15; d_call: TRBD1; cdr3_nt: TGTGCCAGCATCAGAGGGGGCAGATGGAACTATGGCTACACCTTC; cdr3_aa: CASIRGGRWNYGYTF